The rows below give T cell receptor beta chains drawn from one sample of a study of vaccination and CD4 T cells after COVID-19. These TCRs' antigens remain unknown. TCRdb re-called the PCR reads with MiXCR, one entry per CDR3 protein. The sample includes over 10,000 distinct CDR3 sequences, approximately 46% of them seen just once. The specimen comprised CD4+ T cells from blood, cultured in vitro, sampled after SARS-CoV-2 vaccination. The receptors stem from a human donor who had recovered from COVID-19. The CDR3 runs from the conserved cysteine through the conserved F or W. The order of the fields is CDR3 DNA, CDR3 protein, V gene, clone size, J gene, D gene. A D gene is named only where the DNA matches it firmly. Some rows mark clone size as missing; the rest say once, few, many or name a class of expanded clone.

TGTGCCAGCAGTTTATGCCTCAGGTCCCTTCAAGGAGATACGCAGTATTTT,CASSLCLRSLQGDTQYF,TRBV27,few,TRBJ2-3,.
TGCAGTGCTAGCCCTGGGGCCAACGTCCTGACTTTC,CSASPGANVLTF,TRBV20-1,.,TRBJ2-6,.
TGTGCCATCGATTGGGAGGTTACAAATAGCAATCAGCCCCAGCATTTT,CAIDWEVTNSNQPQHF,TRBV6-2/TRBV6-3,few,TRBJ1-5,.
TGCGCCAGCAGCTTGCTGACAGTTGGTCCTCAGTTCTTC,CASSLLTVGPQFF,TRBV5-1,.,TRBJ2-1,.
TGCGCCAGCAGCCAAGGCAGCGGGGAGGGGAATGAGCAGTTCTTC,CASSQGSGEGNEQFF,TRBV4-3,medium-sized,TRBJ2-1,TRBD2
TGTGCCAGCAGTCCACGGTATGGCGGGGAGCTGTTTTTT,CASSPRYGGELFF,TRBV12-3/TRBV12-4,.,TRBJ2-2,.
TGCAGTGCTAGAGACGCCGGGACACCCACAGATACGCAGTATTTT,CSARDAGTPTDTQYF,TRBV20-1,few,TRBJ2-3,.
TGTGCCAGTAGTTTTGCGACAGATACGCAGTATTTT,CASSFATDTQYF,TRBV19,.,TRBJ2-3,.
TGCAGTGCTAGAGATTCCGGGACAGAGAACACCGGGGAGCTGTTTTTT,CSARDSGTENTGELFF,TRBV20-1,.,TRBJ2-2,TRBD1
TGTGCCATCAGTGATTCCAGCGGGAGGGCCTACGAGCAGTACTTC,CAISDSSGRAYEQYF,TRBV10-3,.,TRBJ2-7,TRBD2
TGTGCCAGCAGTGAACTGTTGAGCGGCTACGAGCAGTACTTC,CASSELLSGYEQYF,TRBV2,.,TRBJ2-7,.
TGCGCCAGCTCCCCCGCGGGACAGGGAAACAATGAGCAGTTCTTC,CASSPAGQGNNEQFF,TRBV10-1,few,TRBJ2-1,TRBD1
TGCAGTGCTCAGTGGACAGGGAACACCGGGGAGCTGTTTTTT,CSAQWTGNTGELFF,TRBV20-1,.,TRBJ2-2,TRBD1
TGTGCCAGCAGCCAAGGTTCACAGCATAATTCACCCCTCCACTTT,CASSQGSQHNSPLHF,TRBV3-1,.,TRBJ1-6,.
TGTGCCAGCCAGCCCGGGGCCATGCTAAACACTGAAGCTTTCTTT,CASQPGAMLNTEAFF,TRBV28,.,TRBJ1-1,.
TGTGCCAGCAGCTTAAGAACAGGGAGCGGCCACGAGCAGTACTTC,CASSLRTGSGHEQYF,TRBV7-9,.,TRBJ2-7,.
TGTGCCAGCAGTTTATCCTTAAATGAGCAGTTCTTC,CASSLSLNEQFF,TRBV27,.,TRBJ2-1,.
TGTGCCAGTAGTAACATGGACGAGCAGTACTTC,CASSNMDEQYF,TRBV19,few,TRBJ2-7,.
TGTGCCACTATCACGGGGGGGGGAGTTTGGGCTGAAGCTTTCTTT,CATITGGGVWAEAFF,TRBV28,.,TRBJ1-1,.
TGTGCCAGTAGTATAGCCCTAGCGGGAGGGCCGGAGACCCAGTACTTC,CASSIALAGGPETQYF,TRBV19,.,TRBJ2-5,TRBD2
TGTGCCAGCAGCAGGGACGGAATCTCTGGAAACACCATATATTTT,CASSRDGISGNTIYF,TRBV6-1,.,TRBJ1-3,.
TGTGCCAGCAGCGACCCGGGACAGAACACTGAAGCTTTCTTT,CASSDPGQNTEAFF,TRBV11-2,.,TRBJ1-1,.
TGTGCCAGCTCACCATGGACACTTGAAATAGTAAGCTCCTACAATGAGCAGTTCTTC,CASSPWTLEIVSSYNEQFF,TRBV18,.,TRBJ2-1,.
TGTGCCAGTAGTCTAGAGGGACTAGCGGGGACAGATACGCAGTATTTT,CASSLEGLAGTDTQYF,TRBV19,.,TRBJ2-3,TRBD2
TGTGCCAGCAGCTTGGAGGTGTCAGGGGGTCGGCGTGAGCAGTACTTC,CASSLEVSGGRREQYF,TRBV7-9,.,TRBJ2-7,TRBD1
TGTGCCAGCAGCTTAATCCCCGCGGGGGGCAGAAACATTCAGTACTTC,CASSLIPAGGRNIQYF,TRBV7-2,few,TRBJ2-4,TRBD2
TGTGCCAGCAGTTACCAGCGGTTAGATACGCAGTATTTT,CASSYQRLDTQYF,TRBV6-2/TRBV6-3,few,TRBJ2-3,.
TGCAGTGCTAGAGATCAGGGGAAGGCTGAAGCTTTCTTT,CSARDQGKAEAFF,TRBV20-1,.,TRBJ1-1,.
TGTGCTAGCAGCCCAGCACTAGCAGCTAGCACAGATACGCAGTATTTT,CASSPALAASTDTQYF,TRBV7-7,.,TRBJ2-3,.
TGTGCCAGCAGCTCGGGACAGGGGGAGGAAGAGACCCAGTACTTC,CASSSGQGEEETQYF,TRBV7-9,few,TRBJ2-5,TRBD1
TGTGCCAGCACCCACCTTTTCTCGGCTTTCTTT,CASTHLFSAFF,TRBV6-1,few,TRBJ1-1,.
TGCGCCAGCAGTGATCAAGCAGGCTTAGATCAGCCCCAGCATTTT,CASSDQAGLDQPQHF,TRBV10-2,.,TRBJ1-5,.
TGTGCCAGCAGCTTAGCTAGAAGTTTAGCGGGGGCGTACCAAGAGACCCAGTACTTC,CASSLARSLAGAYQETQYF,TRBV7-2,.,TRBJ2-5,TRBD2
TGTGCCAGCAGCCAGCTAGCAATGGGGACCCAGTACTTC,CASSQLAMGTQYF,TRBV14,few,TRBJ2-5,.
TGCAGTGCTAGGCCCGGGAAGCGTAGGTGGGACACTGAAGCTTTCTTT,CSARPGKRRWDTEAFF,TRBV20-1,few,TRBJ1-1,.
TGCAGTGCTCCCCCGGGACTAGCGGGAGACCAAGAGACCCAGTACTTC,CSAPPGLAGDQETQYF,TRBV20-1,.,TRBJ2-5,TRBD2
TGTGCCAGCAGTTTCAGGGGGGACCAGACCTACGAGCAGTACTTC,CASSFRGDQTYEQYF,TRBV27,.,TRBJ2-7,.
TGTGCCAGCAGTGAACTATTTCCTAGCGGGCCTATTAACACCGGGGAGCTGTTTTTT,CASSELFPSGPINTGELFF,TRBV2,medium-sized,TRBJ2-2,TRBD2
TGTGCCACCAGTGATACTAGCGGGAGGACAGATACGCAGTATTTT,CATSDTSGRTDTQYF,TRBV24-1,.,TRBJ2-3,TRBD2
TGTGCCAGCAGGTGGTGGGGCGGGAGTGAGACCCAGTACTTC,CASRWWGGSETQYF,TRBV5-4,.,TRBJ2-5,TRBD2
TGTGCCAGTAGTATCGCAGGGGGCCGGGGGGCGACCCAGCATTTT,CASSIAGGRGATQHF,TRBV19,medium-sized,TRBJ1-5,TRBD1
TGCAGTGCTAGTTCGGTCTTAGGGGGTCGCCAAGAGACCCAGTACTTC,CSASSVLGGRQETQYF,TRBV20-1,.,TRBJ2-5,.
TGCGCCAGCAGTGAACATCGGGACTTTCAAGAGACCCAGTACTTC,CASSEHRDFQETQYF,TRBV2,.,TRBJ2-5,.
TGTGCCAGCAGTCTTTATATCCTAGCGGGAAGCACAGATACGCAGTATTTT,CASSLYILAGSTDTQYF,TRBV7-9,.,TRBJ2-3,TRBD2
TGCAGTGCGAGTCGAGGGGGTTACAATGAGCAGTTCTTC,CSASRGGYNEQFF,TRBV20-1,few,TRBJ2-1,.
TGTGCCAGCAGCTTAGCGAGCGGGGGTAGCTCCTACGAGCAGTACTTC,CASSLASGGSSYEQYF,TRBV7-6,few,TRBJ2-7,TRBD2
TGTGCCAGCAGCTCCTCGACTAGCGGGAGATCGAGAGATACGCAGTATTTT,CASSSSTSGRSRDTQYF,TRBV7-8,.,TRBJ2-3,TRBD2
TGTGCCAGCAGCTTATGGGGCAGCCAAGAGACCCAGTACTTC,CASSLWGSQETQYF,TRBV11-2,.,TRBJ2-5,.
TGCGCCAGCAGGCCTGACCGACAGGCGGCCTCCTACGAGCAGTACTTC,CASRPDRQAASYEQYF,TRBV5-1,.,TRBJ2-7,.
TGTGCCAGCAGTTACTCAGACCCGGGAGGGCCCTACAATGAGCAGTTCTTC,CASSYSDPGGPYNEQFF,TRBV6-5,.,TRBJ2-1,TRBD2
TGTGCCAGCAGCTTATCCTCAGGACAGGGAGCCTACGAGCAGTACTTC,CASSLSSGQGAYEQYF,TRBV7-2,.,TRBJ2-7,TRBD1
TGTGCCAGCAGACCGAACAGGGGGCCAAAGCAGATAACTAGCACAGATACGCAGTATTTT,CASRPNRGPKQITSTDTQYF,TRBV6-1,.,TRBJ2-3,TRBD1
TGTGCCAGCAGGAAGGGGGGGATCACAGATACGCAGTATTTT,CASRKGGITDTQYF,TRBV7-2,few,TRBJ2-3,.
TGCAGTGCGAGGCCATCCGGGGGGTCCCACCAGCCCCAGCATTTT,CSARPSGGSHQPQHF,TRBV20-1,few,TRBJ1-5,.
TGTGCCAGCAGCTTAGAATGGAAGGAGAACACTGAAGCTTTCTTT,CASSLEWKENTEAFF,TRBV11-3,few,TRBJ1-1,.
TGTGCCAGCAGCCCCTGGGGCGGAGGAGGGGATACGCAGTATTTT,CASSPWGGGGDTQYF,TRBV7-3,.,TRBJ2-3,.
TGTGCCAGCAGCCAGACCACCGGACAGGGGGCAGATTACGAGCAGTACTTC,CASSQTTGQGADYEQYF,TRBV4-2,.,TRBJ2-7,TRBD1
TGTGCCAGCAGTGGACAGGGGAGGAATTCACCCCTCCACTTT,CASSGQGRNSPLHF,TRBV2,.,TRBJ1-6,TRBD1
TGTGCCAGCAGTTACATAAGGGTTCGGGGGCTGAGAACTGAAGCTTTCTTT,CASSYIRVRGLRTEAFF,TRBV6-2/TRBV6-3,.,TRBJ1-1,.
TGTGCCAGTACACAGGACCCCCTAAACACCGGGGAGCTGTTTTTT,CASTQDPLNTGELFF,TRBV6-1,medium-sized,TRBJ2-2,.